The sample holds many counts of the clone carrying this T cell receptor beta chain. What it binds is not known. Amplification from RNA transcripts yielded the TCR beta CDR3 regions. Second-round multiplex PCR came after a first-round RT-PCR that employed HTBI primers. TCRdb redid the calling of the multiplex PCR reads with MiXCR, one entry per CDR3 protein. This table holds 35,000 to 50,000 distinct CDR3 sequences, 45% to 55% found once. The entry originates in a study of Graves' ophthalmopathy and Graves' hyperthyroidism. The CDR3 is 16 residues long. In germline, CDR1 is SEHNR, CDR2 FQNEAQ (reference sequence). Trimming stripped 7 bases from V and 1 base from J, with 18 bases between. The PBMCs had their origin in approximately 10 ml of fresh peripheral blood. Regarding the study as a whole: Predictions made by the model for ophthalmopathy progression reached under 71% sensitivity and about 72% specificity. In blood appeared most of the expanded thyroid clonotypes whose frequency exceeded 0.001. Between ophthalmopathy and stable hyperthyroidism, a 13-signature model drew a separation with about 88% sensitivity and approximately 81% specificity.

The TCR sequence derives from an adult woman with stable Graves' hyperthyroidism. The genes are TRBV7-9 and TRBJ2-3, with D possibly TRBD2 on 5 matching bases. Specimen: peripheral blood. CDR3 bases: TGTGCCAGCAAACCACCTACTAGGCTCGGCACAGATACGCAGTATTTT. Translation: CASKPPTRLGTDTQYF.